This record looks at one T cell receptor beta chain sequence and its context. The sample comes from a study of blood T cell repertoires in COVID-19. Study at large: Sources were T cells, B-cell-depleted T cells, or PBMCs; the material itself was cDNA or gDNA.

The study assigned cohorts using participant-reported clinical history. Symptom resolution, clearance, or two negative PCRs marked donors in Cohort 3 as recovered. The method was immunoSEQ multiplex PCR; TCRdb's version includes in-frame clones alone and lacks a portion of them. The sample holds under 250,000 clones, 70% to 90% seen once. The specimen was PBMCs or T cells enriched from blood (not recorded which). The clonotype was recovered from a man aged 25 to 40 who had recovered from COVID-19.

CDR3 DNA sequence: TGCGCCAGCAGCCAAGATTCGCCGACAGGGTGGACTAACTATGGCTACACCTTC. Protein product: CASSQDSPTGWTNYGYTF. This chain links TRBV4-3 with TRBJ1-2, with 7 bases identical to TRBD1. V shed 0 bases and J 0 bases; nucleotides not matched to a gene: 10. Germline V CDR1 and CDR2: LGHNA, YSLEER. The CDR3 is 18 residues long.